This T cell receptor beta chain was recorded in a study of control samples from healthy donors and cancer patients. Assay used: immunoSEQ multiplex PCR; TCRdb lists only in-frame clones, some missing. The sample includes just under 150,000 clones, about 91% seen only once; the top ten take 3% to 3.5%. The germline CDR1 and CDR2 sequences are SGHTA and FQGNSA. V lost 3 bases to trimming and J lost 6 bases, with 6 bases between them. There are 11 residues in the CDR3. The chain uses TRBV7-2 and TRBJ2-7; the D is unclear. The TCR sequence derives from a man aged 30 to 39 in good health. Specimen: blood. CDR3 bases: TGTGCCAGCAGCTTCGCTTTCGAGCAGTACTTC. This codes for CASSFAFEQYF. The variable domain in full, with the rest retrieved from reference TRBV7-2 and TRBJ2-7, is GAGVSQSPSNKVTEKGKDVELRCDPISGHTALYWYRQSLGQGLEFLIYFQGNSAPDKSGLPSDRFSAERTGGSVSTLTIQRTQQEDSAVYLCASSFAFEQYFGPGTRLTVT.